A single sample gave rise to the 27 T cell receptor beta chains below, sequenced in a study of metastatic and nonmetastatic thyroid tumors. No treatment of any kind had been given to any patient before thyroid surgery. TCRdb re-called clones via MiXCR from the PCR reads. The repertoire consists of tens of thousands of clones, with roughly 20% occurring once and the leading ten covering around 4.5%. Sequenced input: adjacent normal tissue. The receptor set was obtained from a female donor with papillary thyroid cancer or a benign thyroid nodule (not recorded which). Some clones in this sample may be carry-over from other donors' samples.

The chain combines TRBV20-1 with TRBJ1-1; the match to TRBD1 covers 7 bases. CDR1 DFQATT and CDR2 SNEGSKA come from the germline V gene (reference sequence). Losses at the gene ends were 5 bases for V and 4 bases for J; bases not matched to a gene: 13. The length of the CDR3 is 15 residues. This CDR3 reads CSALPGQVAFTEAFF. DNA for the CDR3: TGCAGTGCTCTGCCTGGACAGGTGGCTTTCACTGAAGCTTTCTTT.

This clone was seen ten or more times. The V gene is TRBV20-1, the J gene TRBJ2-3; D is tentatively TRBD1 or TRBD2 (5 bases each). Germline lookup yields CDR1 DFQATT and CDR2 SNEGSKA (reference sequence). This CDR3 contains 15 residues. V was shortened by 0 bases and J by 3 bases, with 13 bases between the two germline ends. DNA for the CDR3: TGCAGTGCTAGAGATCTTGGGGGAAAAACAGATACGCAGTATTTT. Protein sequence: CSARDLGGKTDTQYF.

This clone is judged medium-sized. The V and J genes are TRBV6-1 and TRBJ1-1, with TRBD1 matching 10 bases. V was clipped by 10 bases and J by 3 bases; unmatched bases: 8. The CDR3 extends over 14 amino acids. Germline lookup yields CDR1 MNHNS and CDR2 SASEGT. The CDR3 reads CATGQGGIDTEAFF. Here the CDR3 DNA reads TGTGCCACCGGACAGGGGGGAATAGACACTGAAGCTTTCTTT.

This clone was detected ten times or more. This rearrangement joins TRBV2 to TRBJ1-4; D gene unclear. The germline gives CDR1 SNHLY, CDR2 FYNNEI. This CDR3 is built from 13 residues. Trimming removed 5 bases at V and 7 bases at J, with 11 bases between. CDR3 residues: CASSRLPSEKLFF. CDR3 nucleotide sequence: TGTGCCAGCAGTAGGCTACCGAGTGAAAAACTGTTTTTT.

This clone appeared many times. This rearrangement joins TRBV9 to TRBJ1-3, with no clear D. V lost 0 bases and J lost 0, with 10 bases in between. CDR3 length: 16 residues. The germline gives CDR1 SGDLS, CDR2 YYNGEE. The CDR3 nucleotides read TGTGCCAGCAGCGTAGGAACAGACTTCTCTGGAAACACCATATATTTT. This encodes CASSVGTDFSGNTIYF.

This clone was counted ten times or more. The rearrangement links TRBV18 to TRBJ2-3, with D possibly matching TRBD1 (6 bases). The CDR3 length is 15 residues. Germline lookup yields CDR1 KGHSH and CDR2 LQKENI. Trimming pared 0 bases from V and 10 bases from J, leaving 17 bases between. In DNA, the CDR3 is TGTGCCAGCTCACCACCATCGACAGGCCTGGAGGCGCAGTATTTT. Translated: CASSPPSTGLEAQYF.

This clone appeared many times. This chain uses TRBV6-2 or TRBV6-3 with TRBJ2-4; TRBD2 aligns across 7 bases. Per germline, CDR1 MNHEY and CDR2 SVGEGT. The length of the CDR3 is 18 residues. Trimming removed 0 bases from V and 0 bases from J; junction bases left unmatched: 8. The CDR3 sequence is CASSYSSRAGIAKNIQYF. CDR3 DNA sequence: TGTGCCAGCAGTTACTCATCAAGAGCGGGGATAGCCAAAAACATTCAGTACTTC.

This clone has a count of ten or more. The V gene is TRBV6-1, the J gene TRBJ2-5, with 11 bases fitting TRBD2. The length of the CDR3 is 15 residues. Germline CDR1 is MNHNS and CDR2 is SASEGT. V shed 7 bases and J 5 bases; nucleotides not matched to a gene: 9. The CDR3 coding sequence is TGTGCCAGCAATCTCATAGCGGGGGGGCAGGAGACCCAGTACTTC. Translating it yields CASNLIAGGQETQYF.

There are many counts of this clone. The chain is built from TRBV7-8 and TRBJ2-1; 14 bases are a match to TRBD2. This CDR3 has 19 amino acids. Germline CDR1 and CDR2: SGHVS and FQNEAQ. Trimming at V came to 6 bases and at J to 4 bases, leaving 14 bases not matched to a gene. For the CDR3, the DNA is TGTGCCAGCAGGTCCTTTACTGGGACTAGCGGGAGTAGGTACAATGAGCAGTTCTTC. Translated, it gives CASRSFTGTSGSRYNEQFF.

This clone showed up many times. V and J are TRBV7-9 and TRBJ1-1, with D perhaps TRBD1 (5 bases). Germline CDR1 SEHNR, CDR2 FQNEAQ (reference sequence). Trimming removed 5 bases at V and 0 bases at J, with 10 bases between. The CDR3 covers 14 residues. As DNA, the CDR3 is TGTGCCAGCAGCCCGGGGACGGTGAACACTGAAGCTTTCTTT. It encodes CASSPGTVNTEAFF. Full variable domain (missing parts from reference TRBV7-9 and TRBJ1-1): DTGVSQNPRHKITKRGQNVTFRCDPISEHNRLYWYRQTLGQGPEFLTYFQNEAQLEKSRLLSDRFSAERPKGSFSTLEIQRTEQGDSAMYLCASSPGTVNTEAFFGQGTRLTVV.

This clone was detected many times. In nucleotides, the CDR3 is TGTGCCAGCTCACCACAGCCCCGAGGGACAACTAATGAAAAACTGTTTTTT. Translating it yields CASSPQPRGTTNEKLFF. The chain joins TRBV18 to TRBJ1-4; D is ambiguous. This CDR3 region has 17 residues. Germline V gene data show CDR1 as KGHSH and CDR2 as LQKENI. V was clipped by 1 base and J by 0 bases, with 12 bases between them.

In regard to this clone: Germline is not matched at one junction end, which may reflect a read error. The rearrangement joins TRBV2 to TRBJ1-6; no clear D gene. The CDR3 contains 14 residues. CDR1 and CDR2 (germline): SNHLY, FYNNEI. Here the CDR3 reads CAIRSPDYNPPLHF. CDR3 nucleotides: TGTGCCATCAGGTCGCCCGATTATAATCCACCCCTCCACTTT.

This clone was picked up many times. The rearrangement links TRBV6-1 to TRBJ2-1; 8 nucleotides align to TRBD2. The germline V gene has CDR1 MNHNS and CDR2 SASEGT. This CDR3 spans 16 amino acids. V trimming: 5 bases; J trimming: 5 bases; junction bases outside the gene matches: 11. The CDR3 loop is CASSPSVGTRNNEQFF. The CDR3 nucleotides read TGTGCCAGCAGTCCATCGGTGGGGACTAGGAACAATGAGCAGTTCTTC.

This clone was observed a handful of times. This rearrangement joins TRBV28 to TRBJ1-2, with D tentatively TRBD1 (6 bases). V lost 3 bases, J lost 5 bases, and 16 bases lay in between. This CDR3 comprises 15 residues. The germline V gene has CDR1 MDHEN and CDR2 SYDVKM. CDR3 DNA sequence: TGTGCCAGCAGTTTGACAGGAACATTCCGGTATGGCTACACCTTC. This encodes CASSLTGTFRYGYTF.

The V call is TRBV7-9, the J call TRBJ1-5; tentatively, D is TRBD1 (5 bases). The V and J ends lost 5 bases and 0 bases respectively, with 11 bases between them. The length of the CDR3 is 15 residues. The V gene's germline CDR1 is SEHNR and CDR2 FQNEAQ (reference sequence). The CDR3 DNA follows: TGTGCCAGCAGCCTCGACAGTTATAGCAATCAGCCCCAGCATTTT. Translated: CASSLDSYSNQPQHF.

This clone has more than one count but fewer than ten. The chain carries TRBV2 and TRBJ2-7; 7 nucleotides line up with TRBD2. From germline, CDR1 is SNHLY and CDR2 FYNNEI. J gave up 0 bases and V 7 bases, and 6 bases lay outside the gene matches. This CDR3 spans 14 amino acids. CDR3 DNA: TGTGCCAGCAAGAGGAGCGGGATCTCCTACGAGCAGTACTTC. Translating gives CASKRSGISYEQYF.

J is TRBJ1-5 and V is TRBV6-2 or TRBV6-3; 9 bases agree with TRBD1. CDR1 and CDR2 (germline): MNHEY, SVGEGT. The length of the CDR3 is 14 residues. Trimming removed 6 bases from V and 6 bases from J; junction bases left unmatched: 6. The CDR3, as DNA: TGTGCCAGCAGGGATGGGACAGGGTTTCAGCCCCAGCATTTT. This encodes CASRDGTGFQPQHF.

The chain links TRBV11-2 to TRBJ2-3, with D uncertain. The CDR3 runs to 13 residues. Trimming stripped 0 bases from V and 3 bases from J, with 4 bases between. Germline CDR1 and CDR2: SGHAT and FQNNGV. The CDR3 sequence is CASSLDVTDTQYF. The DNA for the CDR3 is TGTGCCAGCAGCTTAGATGTAACAGATACGCAGTATTTT.

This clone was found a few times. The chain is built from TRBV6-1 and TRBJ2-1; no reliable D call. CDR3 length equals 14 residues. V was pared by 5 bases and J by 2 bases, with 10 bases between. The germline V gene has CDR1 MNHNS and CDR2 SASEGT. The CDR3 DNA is TGTGCCAGCAGTACCCCCGGCCCCTACAATGAGCAGTTCTTC. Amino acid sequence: CASSTPGPYNEQFF.

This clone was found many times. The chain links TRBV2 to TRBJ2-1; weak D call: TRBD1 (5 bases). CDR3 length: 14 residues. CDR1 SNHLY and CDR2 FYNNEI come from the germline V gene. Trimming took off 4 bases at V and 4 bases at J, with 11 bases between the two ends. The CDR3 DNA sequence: TGTGCCAGCAGTGGCGACAGTGTATACAATGAGCAGTTCTTC. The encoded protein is CASSGDSVYNEQFF.

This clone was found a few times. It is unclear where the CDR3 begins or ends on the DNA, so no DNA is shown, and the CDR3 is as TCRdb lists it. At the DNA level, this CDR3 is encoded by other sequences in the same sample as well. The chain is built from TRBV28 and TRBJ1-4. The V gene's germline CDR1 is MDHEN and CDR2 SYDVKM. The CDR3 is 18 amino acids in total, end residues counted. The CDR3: CASSISRFGVGTNEKLFF.

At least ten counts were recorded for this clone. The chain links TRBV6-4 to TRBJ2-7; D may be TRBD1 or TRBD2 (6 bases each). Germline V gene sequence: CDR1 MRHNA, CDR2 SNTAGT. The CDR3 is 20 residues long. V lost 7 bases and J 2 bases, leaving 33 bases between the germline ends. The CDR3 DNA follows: TGTGCCAGCACCGGGAGAACTCAGGGGCCTTGGCCTCCGGGGACCTACGAGCAGTACTTC. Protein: CASTGRTQGPWPPGTYEQYF.

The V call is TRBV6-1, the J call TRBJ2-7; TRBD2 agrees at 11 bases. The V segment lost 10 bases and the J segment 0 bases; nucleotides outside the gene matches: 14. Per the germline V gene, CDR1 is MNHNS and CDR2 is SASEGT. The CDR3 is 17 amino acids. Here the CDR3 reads CATATSGVPLSSYEQYF. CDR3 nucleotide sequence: TGTGCCACTGCGACTAGCGGGGTGCCCCTGAGCTCCTACGAGCAGTACTTC.

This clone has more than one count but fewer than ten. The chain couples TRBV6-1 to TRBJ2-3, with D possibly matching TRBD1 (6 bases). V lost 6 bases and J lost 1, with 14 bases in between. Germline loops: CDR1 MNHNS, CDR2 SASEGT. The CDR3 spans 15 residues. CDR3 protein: CASSVGAGGTDTQYF. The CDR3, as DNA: TGTGCCAGCAGCGTTGGGGCAGGGGGCACAGATACGCAGTATTTT.

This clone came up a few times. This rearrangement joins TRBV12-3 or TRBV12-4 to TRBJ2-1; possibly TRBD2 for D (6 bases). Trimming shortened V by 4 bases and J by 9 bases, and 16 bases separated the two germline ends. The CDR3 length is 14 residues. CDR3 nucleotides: TGTGCCAGCAGTTCCGCGGGACGGCTCAGTGAGCAGTTCTTC. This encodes CASSSAGRLSEQFF.

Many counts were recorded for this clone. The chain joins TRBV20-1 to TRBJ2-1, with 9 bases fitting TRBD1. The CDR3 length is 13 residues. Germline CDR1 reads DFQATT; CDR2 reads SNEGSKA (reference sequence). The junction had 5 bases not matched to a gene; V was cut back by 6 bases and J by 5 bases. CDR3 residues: CSATDRGHNEQFF. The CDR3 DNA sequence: TGCAGTGCCACGGACAGGGGCCACAATGAGCAGTTCTTC.

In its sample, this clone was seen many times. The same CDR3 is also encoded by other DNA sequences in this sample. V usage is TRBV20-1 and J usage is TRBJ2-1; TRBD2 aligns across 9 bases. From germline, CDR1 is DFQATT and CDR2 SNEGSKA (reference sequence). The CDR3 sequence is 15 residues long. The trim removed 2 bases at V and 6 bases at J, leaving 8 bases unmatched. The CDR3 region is CSARSTSGKVNEQFF. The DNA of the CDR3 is TGCAGTGCTAGATCGACTAGCGGTAAGGTCAATGAGCAGTTCTTC.